The 23 T cell receptor beta chains below were found in one sample sequenced in a study of cytomegalovirus exposure and HLA in healthy donors (dated by TCRdb to about 2017). Library preparation was by the immunoSEQ multiplex PCR assay. A mixture of 60 forward primers for TCR Vbeta segments and 13 reverse primers for TCR Jbeta segments was used in the multiplex PCR. The source is immuneACCESS, and TCRdb retained only in-frame sequences with V and J called. Part of the clones is not carried over; for the studies checked, unresolved V genes explain less than half of this, and the remainder is unexplained. The sample profile shows under 200,000 clones; around 77% of them were found once. The ten biggest clones cover about 1.5% of the sample. Sequenced input: PBMCs. Receptors originate from a woman in her 30s in good health and CMV-seronegative.

This clone has only a few counts. Other DNA sequences in this specimen translate into the identical CDR3. V usage is TRBV28 and J usage is TRBJ1-2; 9 positions match TRBD1. Germline V gene lookup returns CDR1 MDHEN and CDR2 SYDVKM. The junction had 9 bases not matched to a gene; V was cut back by 5 bases and J by 8 bases. This CDR3 contains 14 residues. The CDR3 protein is CASSEGQGYGGYTF. In nucleotides, the CDR3 is TGTGCCAGCAGTGAAGGACAGGGGTACGGCGGCTACACCTTC.

The gene calls are TRBV16 and TRBJ2-1; 9 positions agree with TRBD2. The CDR3 is made up of 15 amino acids. Germline assignment: CDR1 KGHSY and CDR2 FQNENV. With 0 bases clipped from V and 7 bases from J, the junction kept 4 bases outside the gene matches. As DNA, the CDR3 is TGTGCCAGCAGCCAATCTAGCGGGGGACTTAATGAGCAGTTCTTC. This encodes CASSQSSGGLNEQFF.

This clone appeared once. The chain links TRBV6-5 to TRBJ1-5; D possibly corresponds to TRBD1 (6 bases). Trimming removed 5 bases at V and 6 bases at J, with 8 bases between. The germline V gene encodes CDR1 MNHEY and CDR2 SVGAGI. The CDR3 runs 12 residues. CDR3 residues: CASSTRGQPQHF. In DNA form, the CDR3 reads TGTGCCAGCAGTACCAGGGGTCAGCCCCAGCATTTT.

The V and J genes are TRBV25-1 and TRBJ2-2; TRBD1 agrees at 7 bases. Trimming removed 5 bases from V and 1 base from J; junction bases left unmatched: 4. Germline CDR1 reads MGHDK; CDR2 reads SYGVNS. CDR3 length equals 15 residues. CDR3 in DNA: TGTGCCAGCAGTAAACAGGGGCGGAACACCGGGGAGCTGTTTTTT. Translating it yields CASSKQGRNTGELFF.

The V call is TRBV7-2, the J call TRBJ2-5, with D unclear. Trimming shortened V by 1 base and J by 1 base, and 13 bases separated the two germline ends. This CDR3 is built from 16 residues. The germline gives CDR1 SGHTA, CDR2 FQGNSA. The CDR3 DNA follows: TGTGCCAGCAGCTTAGGTCCAGGCTCGTTCCAAGAGACCCAGTACTTC. It specifies CASSLGPGSFQETQYF. The complete variable domain, with remaining parts taken from reference TRBV7-2 and TRBJ2-5, reads GAGVSQSPSNKVTEKGKDVELRCDPISGHTALYWYRQSLGQGLEFLIYFQGNSAPDKSGLPSDRFSAERTGGSVSTLTIQRTQQEDSAVYLCASSLGPGSFQETQYFGPGTRLLVL.

The chain employs TRBV7-8 and TRBJ2-2; a possible D gene is TRBD2 (5 bases). Germline V gives CDR1 SGHVS, CDR2 FQNEAQ. Trimming removed 1 base at V and 8 bases at J, with 8 bases between. This CDR3 is 13 amino acids long. CDR3 sequence reads: CASSLVSGGELFF. The CDR3 bases are TGTGCCAGCAGCTTAGTTTCGGGAGGGGAGCTGTTTTTT. Full variable domain (remainder filled in from reference TRBV7-8 and TRBJ2-2): GAGVSQSPRYKVAKRGQDVALRCDPISGHVSLFWYQQALGQGPEFLTYFQNEAQLDKSGLPSDRFFAERPEGSVSTLKIQRTQQEDSAVYLCASSLVSGGELFFGEGSRLTVL.

The rearrangement joins TRBV30 to TRBJ1-5; 9 bases align to TRBD1. In germline, CDR1 is GTSNPN, CDR2 SVGIG (reference sequence). The CDR3 has 16 residues. V dropped 2 bases and J dropped 0; count of bases not matched to a gene: 5. The CDR3 sequence: CAWSPKGQGSNQPQHF. The DNA of the CDR3 is TGTGCCTGGAGTCCCAAGGGACAGGGTAGCAATCAGCCCCAGCATTTT.

The chain carries TRBV12-5 and TRBJ1-1; TRBD1 agrees at 8 bases. Per the germline V gene, CDR1 is LGHNT and CDR2 is FRNRAP. V shed 3 bases, J shed 6 bases, and the junction held 6 bases outside the gene matches. The CDR3 length is 14 residues. The CDR3 DNA reads as TGTGCTAGTGGTTTTGGACAGGGTTTTTCTGAAGCTTTCTTT. It translates to CASGFGQGFSEAFF.

The chain recombines TRBV18 with TRBJ2-1; 9 nucleotides line up with TRBD1. Germline V lookup: CDR1 KGHSH, CDR2 LQKENI. The CDR3 runs to 14 residues. V was pared by 6 bases and J by 4 bases, with 4 bases of the junction left unmatched. CDR3 bases: TGTGCCAGCTCTCGGGACAGGGCTTACAATGAGCAGTTCTTC. Protein product: CASSRDRAYNEQFF.

This chain joins TRBV6-1 and TRBJ1-2, with no clear D. The CDR3 length is 14 residues. From germline, CDR1 is MNHNS and CDR2 SASEGT. V was pared by 6 bases and J by 0 bases, with 11 bases between. Here the CDR3 reads CASSLQLANYGYTF. The CDR3 nucleotides read TGTGCCAGCAGCCTACAGTTAGCTAACTATGGCTACACCTTC.

The chain joins TRBV1 to TRBJ2-2; TRBD2, the table's D call, lacks a check against the DNA. TRBV1 is given as a pseudogene. This CDR3 has 20 residues. DNA for the CDR3: TGCACCAGCAGCCAGGACAGACTAGCGGGGGGGCCTCAGTACACCGGGGAGCTGTTTTTT. This sequence encodes CTSSQDRLAGGPQYTGELFF.

The chain is built from TRBV6-6 and TRBJ1-1; D is unresolved. The CDR3 runs to 13 residues. CDR1 MNHNY and CDR2 SVGAGI come from the germline V gene (reference sequence). V was shortened by 2 bases and J by 6 bases, with 10 bases between the two germline ends. The CDR3 reads CASSYLRASEAFF. The CDR3 nucleotides are TGTGCCAGCAGTTACCTCCGAGCCTCTGAAGCTTTCTTT.

CDR3 protein: CSVKQGYAEAFF. DNA of the CDR3: TGCAGCGTAAAACAGGGGTATGCGGAAGCTTTCTTT. J is TRBJ1-1 and V is TRBV29-1, with 7 positions matching TRBD1. The CDR3 length is 12 residues. Trimming took 6 bases from V and 8 from J; bases not matched to a gene: 9. CDR1 and CDR2 (germline): SQVTM, ANQGSEA. The full variable domain, in which reference TRBV29-1 and TRBJ1-1 provide the parts outside the CDR3, is SAVISQKPSRDICQRGTSLTIQCQVDSQVTMMFWYRQQPGQSLTLIATANQGSEATYESGFVIDKFPISRPNLTFSTLTVSNMSPEDSSIYLCSVKQGYAEAFFGQGTRLTVV.

In this sample, this clone turned up once. The chain links TRBV11-2 to TRBJ1-1; D unresolved. Deletions cut 6 bases from V and 3 bases from J, with 8 bases between. The CDR3 loop spans 12 amino acids. Germline V CDR1 and CDR2: SGHAT, FQNNGV. The DNA of the CDR3 is TGTGCCAGCAGTCGTCGGGACACTGAAGCTTTCTTT. It is translated as CASSRRDTEAFF.

The chain has TRBV7-2 and TRBJ1-1; D remains ambiguous. This CDR3 comprises 13 residues. V lost 2 bases and J lost 4, with 8 bases in between. Germline-derived CDR1 and CDR2 are SGHTA and FQGNSA. The chain's CDR3 is CASSLTAGTEAFF. The CDR3 coding sequence is TGTGCCAGCAGCTTAACTGCGGGCACTGAAGCTTTCTTT.

J is TRBJ2-7 and V is TRBV4-2, with TRBD1 matching 7 bases. The CDR3 extends over 14 amino acids. Per the germline V gene, CDR1 is LGHNA and CDR2 is YNFKEQ. J lost 5 bases, V lost 3 bases, and 7 bases had no gene match. CDR3 loop: CASSHRDSTNEQYF. CDR3 bases: TGTGCCAGCAGCCACAGGGACAGCACCAACGAGCAGTACTTC.

V and J are TRBV6-4 and TRBJ1-1; TRBD1 agrees at 9 bases. V dropped 6 bases and J dropped 3; count of bases not matched to a gene: 2. The CDR3 loop spans 13 amino acids. From germline, CDR1 is MRHNA and CDR2 SNTAGT. CDR3 sequence (DNA): TGTGCCAGCAGAAGACAGGGGGACACTGAAGCTTTCTTT. Protein sequence: CASRRQGDTEAFF.

This clone appeared a few times. This CDR3 is also generated by other DNA sequences in the sample. V usage is TRBV30 and J usage is TRBJ1-5; D ambiguous. The V and J ends lost 1 base and 2 bases respectively, with 6 bases between them. The CDR3 covers 13 residues. CDR1 and CDR2 (germline): GTSNPN, SVGIG (reference sequence). CDR3 sequence reads: CAWSGQGNQPQHF. CDR3 nucleotides: TGTGCCTGGAGTGGACAAGGCAATCAGCCCCAGCATTTT.

This rearrangement joins TRBV15 to TRBJ1-5; D unresolved. The CDR3 is 14 residues long. Trimming pared 0 bases from V and 4 bases from J, leaving 7 bases between. The V gene's germline CDR1 is LNHNV and CDR2 YYDKDF (reference sequence). CDR3 loop: CATSRDIRNQPQHF. The CDR3 DNA sequence: TGTGCCACCAGCAGAGATATCCGGAATCAGCCCCAGCATTTT. Full variable domain (rest looked up from reference TRBV15 and TRBJ1-5): DAMVIQNPRYQVTQFGKPVTLSCSQTLNHNVMYWYQQKSSQAPKLLFHYYDKDFNNEADTPDNFQSRRPNTSFCFLDIRSPGLGDTAMYLCATSRDIRNQPQHFGDGTRLSIL.

The J gene is TRBJ1-2, the V gene TRBV5-6, with 8 bases matching TRBD1. V lost 4 bases, J lost 3 bases, and 2 bases stayed unmatched. This CDR3 is built from 13 residues. Per the germline V gene, CDR1 is SGHDT and CDR2 is YYEEEE. CDR3 coding DNA: TGTGCCAGCAGCATGACAGGGGACTATGGCTACACCTTC. It codes for CASSMTGDYGYTF.

CDR3 loop: CASSVDWGTQAFF. The CDR3 bases are TGTGCCAGCAGTGTGGACTGGGGAACACAAGCTTTCTTT. The chain is built from TRBV6-1 and TRBJ1-1, with no clear D. This CDR3 comprises 13 residues. Germline values: CDR1 MNHNS, CDR2 SASEGT. Trimming shortened V by 4 bases and J by 9 bases, and 15 bases separated the two germline ends.

The rearrangement links TRBV19 to TRBJ1-6; a possible D gene is TRBD1 (5 bases). The CDR3 length is 16 residues. Germline CDR1 LNHDA, CDR2 SQIVND (reference sequence). The V end was cut by 3 bases, the J end by 10 bases, with 19 bases between. Written as DNA, the CDR3 is TGTGCCAGTAGTATTGAGGCGGGAATTACAGGCTCACCCCTCCACTTT. Amino acid sequence: CASSIEAGITGSPLHF.

The V and J genes are TRBV27 and TRBJ1-1; D is perhaps TRBD1 (5 bases). The V end was cut by 6 bases, the J end by 10 bases, with 21 bases between. The CDR3 consists of 14 residues. Germline V gene lookup returns CDR1 MNHEY and CDR2 SMNVEV (reference sequence). In DNA form, the CDR3 reads TGTGCCAGCAGCTCCTCGGGGGGAGGTGCCGGAGCTTTCTTT. Amino acid sequence: CASSSSGGGAGAFF.